These 30 T cell receptor beta chains were sequenced from one sample in a study of blood T cell repertoires in COVID-19 (dated by TCRdb to 2018 to 2021). Library preparation used the immunoSEQ multiplex PCR assay. The table was pulled from immuneACCESS by TCRdb, which kept in-frame rearrangements only. Such tables lose some clones; where checked, under half of the loss comes from unresolved V genes, and the rest has no known cause. This sample gives about 360,000 clones in total; around 86% of them show up just once. The ten largest account for around 3% of the sample. The source material was peripheral blood. The receptors here all came from a human donor in a cohort sampled during active COVID-19.

The chain is built from TRBV30 and TRBJ1-1, with 7 bases fitting TRBD1. After removal of 2 bases from V and 0 bases from J, the junction contained 3 bases not matched to a gene. Germline lookup yields CDR1 GTSNPN and CDR2 SVGIG (reference sequence). CDR3 size: 14 residues. The CDR3 DNA reads TGTGCCTGGAGTACCGGGACAGTGAACACTGAAGCTTTCTTT. Its translation: CAWSTGTVNTEAFF.

The V gene is TRBV11-3, the J gene TRBJ2-1; 11 nucleotides agree with TRBD2. V shed 5 bases, J shed 9 bases, and the junction held 15 bases outside the gene matches. Per germline, CDR1 SGHNT and CDR2 YENEEA. The CDR3 loop spans 17 amino acids. As DNA, the CDR3 is TGTGCCAGCAGCCCCCCGTTTGTTAGCGGGGGGGCCGGTGAGCAGTTCTTC. As protein: CASSPPFVSGGAGEQFF.

With respect to this clone: Since the CDR3 does not end with the conserved phenylalanine or tryptophan, this likely comes from a read error. No DNA is shown, since the ends of the CDR3 on it are uncertain; the CDR3 is the one TCRdb lists. V and J are TRBV12-3 or TRBV12-4 and TRBJ1-1; TRBD1 is the table's D call, not checked against the DNA. The CDR3 sequence runs 11 residues, both termini included. The CDR3 loop is CASSFPGQATI.

DNA for the CDR3: TGTGCCAGCAGTCCATCAACAGGGGTGAACACTGAAGCTTTCTTT. Encoded protein: CASSPSTGVNTEAFF. The V gene is TRBV28, the J gene TRBJ1-1, with TRBD1 identical over 7 bases. Trimming removed 5 bases from V and 0 bases from J; junction bases left unmatched: 6. From germline, CDR1 is MDHEN and CDR2 SYDVKM. CDR3 length: 15 amino acids. The full variable domain, with the rest looked up from reference TRBV28 and TRBJ1-1, is DVKVTQSSRYLVKRTGEKVFLECVQDMDHENMFWYRQDPGLGLRLIYFSYDVKMKEKGDIPEGYSVSREKKERFSLILESASTNQTSMYLCASSPSTGVNTEAFFGQGTRLTVV.

The chain links TRBV7-9 to TRBJ2-3; 10 bases match TRBD2. This CDR3 is 15 amino acids long. The V and J ends lost 4 bases and 2 bases, in that order; junction bases with no gene match: 3. CDR1 is SEHNR, CDR2 FQNEAQ, per germline (reference sequence). CDR3 residues: CASSSLAGVTDTQYF. CDR3 nucleotides: TGTGCCAGCAGCTCCCTAGCGGGGGTCACAGATACGCAGTATTTT.

This clone has only one observation. The chain employs TRBV30 and TRBJ2-7; 7 nucleotides line up with TRBD2. Germline trimming cut 3 bases from V and 6 bases from J; bases unmatched to any gene: 2. Germline V gives CDR1 GTSNPN, CDR2 SVGIG (reference sequence). This CDR3 has 11 amino acids. CDR3 residues: CAWSGGGEQYF. The CDR3 DNA reads as TGTGCCTGGAGCGGCGGGGGCGAGCAGTACTTC.

The chain joins TRBV9 to TRBJ2-5; 8 nucleotides agree with TRBD2. J lost 4 bases, V lost 3 bases, and 11 bases had no gene match. The CDR3 has 16 residues. Germline assignment: CDR1 SGDLS and CDR2 YYNGEE. CDR3 nucleotides: TGTGCCAGCAGCGACGGACTAGCTGGGGTAGGAGAGACCCAGTACTTC. Translation: CASSDGLAGVGETQYF. The full variable domain, completed using reference TRBV9 and TRBJ2-5, is DSGVTQTPKHLITATGQRVTLRCSPRSGDLSVYWYQQSLDQGLQFLIQYYNGEERAKGNILERFSAQQFPDLHSELNLSSLELGDSALYFCASSDGLAGVGETQYFGPGTRLLVL.

As for this clone: Its ends do not fully match the called genes, so a read error is possible. The chain has TRBV5-4 and TRBJ2-1; 12 bases match TRBD2. The CDR3 has 14 residues. CDR1 is SGHNT and CDR2 is YYREEE in the germline V gene (reference sequence). In nucleotides, the CDR3 is TGTGCCAGCAGCTTGGAACTAGCGGGGGGTGAGGAGTTCTTC. This translates into CASSLELAGGEEFF.

In its sample, this clone was seen a few times. This sequence joins TRBV6-4 and TRBJ2-2; TRBD2 matches 8 bases. CDR1 is MRHNA, CDR2 SNTAGT, per germline. The CDR3 consists of 15 residues. The V segment lost 8 bases and the J segment 1 base; nucleotides outside the gene matches: 6. The CDR3 here is CASSGGPENTGELFF. As DNA, the CDR3 is TGTGCCAGCTCGGGGGGGCCCGAGAACACCGGGGAGCTGTTTTTT.

The chain employs TRBV5-1 and TRBJ2-3; 7 positions agree with TRBD1. Germline V CDR1 and CDR2: SGHRS, YFSETQ. The V and J ends lost 3 bases and 2 bases, in that order; junction bases with no gene match: 6. This CDR3 has 15 residues. The CDR3 nucleotides are TGCGCCAGCAGCTGGGACAGACGACCCACAGATACGCAGTATTTT. Translated: CASSWDRRPTDTQYF.

In DNA, the CDR3 is TGTGCCAGCACGGGTGGAGGGGCGCAGGGCTACACCTTC. Protein: CASTGGGAQGYTF. The chain combines TRBV2 with TRBJ1-2, with TRBD1 as a possible D gene (5 bases). V lost 7 bases, J lost 8 bases, and 17 bases lay in between. CDR3 size: 13 residues. Germline values: CDR1 SNHLY, CDR2 FYNNEI.

This clone was seen once. The chain links TRBV6-5 to TRBJ1-2; 9 bases match TRBD1. V was clipped by 2 bases and J by 12 bases; unmatched bases: 7. Germline V gene sequence: CDR1 MNHEY, CDR2 SVGAGI. This CDR3 region has 13 residues. CDR3 amino acids: CASSYEGQGRNTF. The DNA of the CDR3 is TGTGCCAGCAGTTACGAAGGACAGGGGAGGAACACCTTC.

This chain connects TRBV7-8 to TRBJ2-7; TRBD2 matches 8 bases. Per germline, CDR1 SGHVS and CDR2 FQNEAQ. CDR3 length equals 13 residues. With V trimmed by 3 bases and J by 3 bases, 1 base remained unmatched. CDR3 nucleotide sequence: TGTGCCAGCAGCTTTAGCGGGAACTACGAGCAGTACTTC. Amino acids: CASSFSGNYEQYF.

The chain combines TRBV10-3 with TRBJ1-3; unclear D gene. Germline V gives CDR1 ENHRY, CDR2 SYGVKD. The CDR3 extends over 11 amino acids. The V end was cut by 8 bases, the J end by 1 base, with 3 bases between. CDR3 amino acids: CAIRSGNTIYF. The CDR3 nucleotides are TGTGCCATCCGGTCTGGAAACACCATATATTTT.

This clone has only a few counts. In nucleotides, the CDR3 is TGCGCCAGCAGCTTGGAGGGACTCAACCACGAGCAGTACTTC. It specifies CASSLEGLNHEQYF. This chain connects TRBV5-1 to TRBJ2-7; a possible D gene is TRBD2 (6 bases). The germline V gene encodes CDR1 SGHRS and CDR2 YFSETQ. This CDR3 spans 14 amino acids. The V end lost 0 bases, the J end lost 5 bases, and 12 bases lay between the germline ends. The variable domain in full, with the rest retrieved from reference TRBV5-1 and TRBJ2-7, is KAGVTQTPRYLIKTRGQQVTLSCSPISGHRSVSWYQQTPGQGLQFLFEYFSETQRNKGNFPGRFSGRQFSNSRSEMNVSTLELGDSALYLCASSLEGLNHEQYFGPGTRLTVT.

The DNA of the CDR3 is TGTGCCAGCAGTCCTGCGGGGACAGGGGCGCCAGAGACCCAGTACTTC. The encoded protein is CASSPAGTGAPETQYF. J is TRBJ2-5 and V is TRBV28; 10 bases agree with TRBD1. Germline values: CDR1 MDHEN, CDR2 SYDVKM. Unmatched junction bases numbered 10, after V lost 5 bases and J lost 4 bases. The CDR3 consists of 16 residues.

The chain employs TRBV3-1 (or the pseudogene TRBV3-2) and TRBJ2-1, with TRBD1 matching 11 bases. V shed 7 bases and J 3 bases; nucleotides not matched to a gene: 5. Per the germline V gene, CDR1 is LGHDT and CDR2 is YNNKEL (reference sequence). There are 15 residues in the CDR3. CDR3 sequence reads: CASKSGTGGYNEQFF. CDR3 sequence (DNA): TGTGCCAGCAAATCCGGGACAGGGGGCTACAATGAGCAGTTCTTC.

DNA of the CDR3: TGTGCCAGCTCACCGACAGGGGATATAGAGCAGTACTTC. It translates to CASSPTGDIEQYF. This chain joins TRBV18 and TRBJ2-7; TRBD1 matches at 8 bases. The CDR3 is made up of 13 amino acids. Germline CDR1 reads KGHSH; CDR2 reads LQKENI. The V segment lost 3 bases and the J segment 7 bases; nucleotides outside the gene matches: 5.

This clone turned up a few times. The V and J genes are TRBV19 and TRBJ1-3; possibly TRBD1 for D (5 bases). Trimming took 8 bases from V and 0 from J, leaving 11 bases between them. Per germline, CDR1 LNHDA and CDR2 SQIVND (reference sequence). The CDR3 totals 14 residues. CDR3 region: CASEGVSSGNTIYF. In DNA form, the CDR3 reads TGTGCCAGTGAAGGGGTTAGCTCTGGAAACACCATATATTTT.

V usage is TRBV28 and J usage is TRBJ1-1; 10 bases align to TRBD1. From germline, CDR1 is MDHEN and CDR2 SYDVKM. V was pared by 6 bases and J by 4 bases, with 8 bases of the junction left unmatched. CDR3 length: 15 residues. The DNA of the CDR3 is TGTGCCAGCAGCCTAGGACAGGGGGGTGGCACTGAAGCTTTCTTT. Amino acids: CASSLGQGGGTEAFF.

The chain carries TRBV19 and TRBJ2-5; TRBD1 agrees at 11 bases. V lost 4 bases to trimming and J lost 5 bases; unmatched junction nucleotides: 6. The CDR3 loop spans 15 amino acids. In germline, CDR1 is LNHDA, CDR2 SQIVND (reference sequence). For the CDR3, the DNA is TGTGCCAGTAGTAGCGGACAGGGGGCATGGGAGACCCAGTACTTC. This encodes CASSSGQGAWETQYF.

The chain couples TRBV6-5 to TRBJ1-2; 7 bases align to TRBD1. The CDR3 is 14 residues long. CDR1 MNHEY and CDR2 SVGAGI come from the germline V gene. Trimming cost V 5 bases and J 2 bases; bases outside gene matches: 5. CDR3 region: CASSTTGTNYGYTF. CDR3 DNA sequence: TGTGCCAGCAGTACGACAGGGACCAACTATGGCTACACCTTC.

The chain recombines TRBV10-3 with TRBJ1-6; tentative D call: TRBD1 (5 bases). V was cut by 3 bases and J by 5 bases, with 8 bases left in between. Per germline, CDR1 ENHRY and CDR2 SYGVKD. The CDR3 totals 14 residues. The CDR3 region has the DNA TGTGCCATCAGTGAAGGGGCAGATAATTCACCCCTCCACTTT. Amino acids: CAISEGADNSPLHF.

This rearrangement joins TRBV19 to TRBJ2-7; TRBD2 matches 14 bases. The ends lost 6 bases at V and 1 base at J; junction bases unmatched: 5. Germline V CDR1 and CDR2: LNHDA, SQIVND (reference sequence). CDR3 length equals 16 residues. The CDR3: CASSRLAGGPSYEQYF. CDR3 bases: TGTGCCAGTAGCCGACTAGCGGGAGGGCCATCCTACGAGCAGTACTTC.

The CDR3 DNA sequence: TGTGCCATACTGGGACAGATAAACACTGAAGCTTTCTTT. Protein product: CAILGQINTEAFF. The chain combines TRBV28 with TRBJ1-1; TRBD1 aligns across 7 bases. V was pared by 10 bases and J by 2 bases, with 7 bases of the junction left unmatched. The CDR3 sequence is 13 residues long. Germline V gene data show CDR1 as MDHEN and CDR2 as SYDVKM.

The chain recombines TRBV7-2 with TRBJ2-1, with 7 bases that match TRBD1. V shed 5 bases, J shed 4 bases, and the junction held 8 bases outside the gene matches. This CDR3 spans 15 amino acids. Germline V gene data show CDR1 as SGHTA and CDR2 as FQGNSA. The chain's CDR3 is CASSREGTEYNEQFF. CDR3 nucleotide sequence: TGTGCCAGCAGCCGTGAGGGGACAGAATACAATGAGCAGTTCTTC.

This chain connects TRBV30 to TRBJ2-5; 7 bases map to TRBD1. The ends lost 1 base at V and 5 bases at J; junction bases unmatched: 4. The V gene's germline CDR1 is GTSNPN and CDR2 SVGIG (reference sequence). The CDR3 sequence is 13 residues long. The DNA of the CDR3 is TGTGCCTGGAGTGGCAGGGGGATGGAGACCCAGTACTTC. Amino acid sequence: CAWSGRGMETQYF.

The chain employs TRBV28 and TRBJ2-5, with TRBD2 as a possible D gene (6 bases). There are 15 residues in the CDR3. Trimming took off 6 bases at V and 5 bases at J, with 19 bases between the two ends. CDR1 and CDR2 (germline): MDHEN, SYDVKM. CDR3 in amino acids: CASSLHPGAGETQYF. The CDR3 bases are TGTGCCAGCAGCCTCCACCCGGGAGCAGGGGAGACCCAGTACTTC.

V usage is TRBV28 and J usage is TRBJ1-2, with 8 bases aligning to TRBD1. This CDR3 comprises 16 residues. In germline, CDR1 is MDHEN, CDR2 SYDVKM. The junction had 13 bases not matched to a gene; V was cut back by 6 bases and J by 4 bases. The CDR3 DNA reads as TGTGCCAGCAGCCTACCGGGAGCAGGGGGCTTCTATGGCTACACCTTC. Its translation: CASSLPGAGGFYGYTF.

This chain uses TRBV3-1 (or the pseudogene TRBV3-2) with TRBJ2-5; D may be TRBD2 (6 bases). Per the germline V gene, CDR1 is LGHDT and CDR2 is YNNKEL (reference sequence). Trimming stripped 3 bases from V and 4 bases from J, with 12 bases between. The CDR3 length is 14 residues. The CDR3: CASSQDLAIETQYF. Written as DNA, the CDR3 is TGTGCCAGCAGCCAGGATCTAGCGATAGAGACCCAGTACTTC.